These T cell receptor beta chains were read from a single sample in a study of cytomegalovirus exposure and HLA in healthy donors. Using immunoSEQ multiplex PCR, the repertoire was profiled, and TCRdb retains in-frame clones only, with some absent. The data show a few hundred thousand clones, with roughly 90% seen just once and under 0.45% held by the top ten. Sequencing was carried out using PBMCs. The source is a woman aged 18-30 years in good health and CMV-seronegative. Each CDR3 is given with its conserved first and last residue. Each record gives: J gene, D gene, clone size, V gene, CDR3 DNA, CDR3 protein. The D gene is left open where the match is weak. Only part of the rows carry a size: once, few, many, or a class if the clone is expanded.

>TRBJ2-1|TRBD2|NA|TRBV6-7
TGTGCCAGCAGTTTACATCCCGGACTAGCGGGGGACAATGAGCAGTTCTTC
CASSLHPGLAGDNEQFF
>TRBJ1-5|NA|NA|TRBV28
TGTGCCAGCAGTTTAAGGGGCTGGAGGGGCCAGAAGGGCAATCAGCCCCAGCATTTT
CASSLRGWRGQKGNQPQHF
>TRBJ2-1|TRBD2|NA|TRBV5-1
TGCGCCAGTGTAGAACCTAGCGGGGGTCAGGAGCAGTTCTTC
CASVEPSGGQEQFF
>TRBJ1-2|TRBD1|NA|TRBV28
TGTGCCAGCAGCCTCAGGGGGTCGGGTGGCTACACCTTC
CASSLRGSGGYTF
>TRBJ2-7|TRBD1|NA|TRBV25-1
TGTGCCAGCAGTGCGCCGGGACAGGGAACCTACGAGCAGTACTTC
CASSAPGQGTYEQYF
>TRBJ2-5|NA|NA|TRBV4-1
TGCGCCAGCAGCCAAGAGGGGCGGCCAGCCCAAGAGACCCAGTACTTC
CASSQEGRPAQETQYF
>TRBJ1-3|TRBD1|NA|TRBV5-1
TGCGCCAGCAGCCAGACAGGGGTGGACACCATATATTTT
CASSQTGVDTIYF
>TRBJ1-4|NA|NA|TRBV6-5
TGTGCCAGCAGTTGGGCTTATAATGAAAAACTGTTTTTT
CASSWAYNEKLFF
>TRBJ2-3|TRBD2|once|TRBV6-4
TGTGCCAGCAGTGTCACTAGCGGTACTAGCACAGATACGCAGTATTTT
CASSVTSGTSTDTQYF
>TRBJ1-1|NA|NA|TRBV19
TGTGCCAGTAGTATCCCCCTCTCGGACATGAACACTGAAGCTTTCTTT
CASSIPLSDMNTEAFF
>TRBJ2-1|TRBD1|NA|TRBV28
TGTGCCAGCACCCCCGGAGGGGACAGGGGTTCGCATGAGCAGTTCTTC
CASTPGGDRGSHEQFF
>TRBJ1-5|NA|few|TRBV6-5
TGTGCCAGCAGTTACTCCTCCTTACAGCCCCAGCATTTT
CASSYSSLQPQHF
>TRBJ2-3|TRBD2|NA|TRBV9
TGTGCCAGCAGCGACGGGACTAGCGGGTTCACAGATACGCAGTATTTT
CASSDGTSGFTDTQYF
>TRBJ2-6|NA|once|TRBV5-1
TGCGCCAGCAGCTTGATGTACTCTGGGGCCAACGTCCTGACTTTC
CASSLMYSGANVLTF
>TRBJ2-1|TRBD2|once|TRBV6-5
TGTGCCAGCAGTTCGGGACTAGCGGGGGGGCAAGAGCAGTTCTTC
CASSSGLAGGQEQFF
>TRBJ2-7|NA|NA|TRBV10-1
TGCGCCAGCAGTGTCCATTCAGCGAGCGAGCAGTACTTC
CASSVHSASEQYF
>TRBJ1-6|TRBD1|NA|TRBV5-6
TGTGCCAGCAGTTCACCGGACAGGGAAGAATTTTCACCCCTCCACTTT
CASSSPDREEFSPLHF
>TRBJ2-1|TRBD1|NA|TRBV11-3
TGTGCCAGCAGCGAGGACAGGACTGATGAGCAGTTCTTC
CASSEDRTDEQFF
>TRBJ1-5|NA|NA|TRBV29-1
TGCAGCGTTTCGACAGGTAATAATCAGCCCCAGCATTTT
CSVSTGNNQPQHF
>TRBJ2-3|TRBD2|once|TRBV4-1
TGCGCCAGCAGCCAAGAGTGGCCGGGGGGAGGTTCAGATACGCAGTATTTT
CASSQEWPGGGSDTQYF
>TRBJ2-1|NA|NA|TRBV28
TGTGCCAGCAGTCCTACCAACTATGGGAGTGAGCAGTTCTTC
CASSPTNYGSEQFF
>TRBJ2-7|NA|once|TRBV6-1
TGTGCCAGCAGTGTACTCGGCGGGCACGAGCAGTACTTC
CASSVLGGHEQYF
>TRBJ1-6|TRBD1|NA|TRBV30
TGTGCCGGGGACAGGGAAAATAATTCACCCCTCCACTTT
CAGDRENNSPLHF
>TRBJ1-1|NA|NA|TRBV19
TGTGCCAGTAGTATCGACCGACAGAACACTGAAGCTTTCTTT
CASSIDRQNTEAFF
>TRBJ2-7|NA|NA|TRBV4-1
TGCGCCAGCAGCCAAGCTGACACCAGGGTACCCTACGAGCAGTACTTC
CASSQADTRVPYEQYF
>TRBJ1-1|NA|NA|TRBV6-5
TGTGCCAGCAGTTCACCGGGACAGAACACTGAAGCTTTCTTT
CASSSPGQNTEAFF
>TRBJ1-1|NA|NA|TRBV6-6
TGTGCCAGCAGTTACGAGGAGATGAACACTGAAGCTTTCTTT
CASSYEEMNTEAFF
>TRBJ2-7|NA|NA|TRBV18
TGTGCCAGCTCGGCAGGGATCAGCTCCTACGAGCAGTACTTC
CASSAGISSYEQYF
>TRBJ1-1|NA|NA|TRBV5-1
TGCGCCAGCAGCTTGGGTTACGTGACAGGGAACACTGAAGCTTTCTTT
CASSLGYVTGNTEAFF
>TRBJ1-4|NA|NA|TRBV18
TGTGCCAGCTCACCCGACGGGGTTCGTGAAAAACTGTTTTTT
CASSPDGVREKLFF
>TRBJ2-2|TRBD2|NA|TRBV29-1
TGCAGCGTTGTAGCGCTAGCGGGGGGGAGTCGGACCGGGGAGCTGTTTTTT
CSVVALAGGSRTGELFF
>TRBJ1-2|TRBD1|NA|TRBV4-3
TGCGCCAGCAGCCTGGGGGCAGGGGGTTCCCCGGGGGGCTACACCTTC
CASSLGAGGSPGGYTF
>TRBJ2-7|TRBD1|NA|TRBV28
TGTGCCAGCAGCCCGGGACAGGGCCCCTACGAGCAGTACTTC
CASSPGQGPYEQYF
>TRBJ2-5|TRBD2|NA|TRBV9
TGTGCCAGCAGCGTATGGGTAGCGGGGGGGCCAGAGACCCAGTACTTC
CASSVWVAGGPETQYF
>TRBJ2-2|TRBD2|NA|TRBV7-2
TGTGCCAGCAGCGCGGGACTAGCCCACACCGGGGAGCTGTTTTTT
CASSAGLAHTGELFF
>TRBJ1-1|NA|NA|TRBV6-6
TGTGCCAGCAGTCAGATAGGGGGAGAAGCTTTCTTT
CASSQIGGEAFF
>TRBJ2-7|TRBD1|NA|TRBV6-5
TGTGCCAGCAGTTACTCGAAGGGACAGGGATACGAGCAGTACTTC
CASSYSKGQGYEQYF
>TRBJ1-2|TRBD1|few|TRBV4-1
TGCGCCAGCAGCCCCGGGACAGACGATGGCTACACCTTC
CASSPGTDDGYTF
>TRBJ2-7|TRBD2|NA|TRBV10-3
TGTGCCATCAGAGGGGGGCTAGCGGGGGAGAGCTCCTACGAGCAGTACTTC
CAIRGGLAGESSYEQYF
>TRBJ2-7|TRBD1|NA|TRBV6-1
TGTGCCAGCAGTGTCCAGGACAGGGTAAGCTACGAGCAGTACTTC
CASSVQDRVSYEQYF
>TRBJ1-2|TRBD1|NA|TRBV29-1
TGCAGCGTTGGCGCGGGCAGGGGGGATGGCTACACCTTC
CSVGAGRGDGYTF
>TRBJ2-2|NA|NA|TRBV27
TGTGCCAGCAGTTTCCACAGGGTCAATACCGGGGAGCTGTTTTTT
CASSFHRVNTGELFF
>TRBJ2-2|NA|NA|TRBV5-1
TGCGCCAGCAGGGACGGGAACTCCGGGGAGCTGTTTTTT
CASRDGNSGELFF
>TRBJ2-3|NA|NA|TRBV30
TGTGCCTGGAGTCAAGCTAGTTTTTCAGATACGCAGTATTTT
CAWSQASFSDTQYF
>TRBJ2-5|TRBD2|NA|TRBV30
TGTGCCTGGAGTCGGGGGGGAATATCGGAGACCCAGTACTTC
CAWSRGGISETQYF
>TRBJ2-1|NA|NA|TRBV11-2
TGTGCCAGCAGCTTAGGTGATCGAGAGGTGAGACAGTTCTTC
CASSLGDREVRQFF
>TRBJ1-2|TRBD1|NA|TRBV6-6
TGTGCCAGCAGCCCCCGGACAGGGAACTATGGCTACACCTTC
CASSPRTGNYGYTF
>TRBJ1-6|NA|NA|TRBV27
TGTGCCAGCAGTTCAATTCAGGGAGGAAGTAATTCACCCCTCCACTTT
CASSSIQGGSNSPLHF
>TRBJ1-5|TRBD1|NA|TRBV19
TGTGCCAGCGGACAGGGGGGATTCGGTCAGCCCCAGCATTTT
CASGQGGFGQPQHF